Listed below are T cell receptor beta chains from one sample, sequenced in a study of OX40 agonist ivuxolimab in advanced cancers. Produced via immunoSEQ multiplex PCR; TCRdb's table is partial and in-frame only. This table holds around 84,000 clones, 75% to 95% found once. This specimen consisted of CD4+ or CD8+ T cells sorted from blood, obtained in a trial of the OX40 agonist ivuxolimab. All receptors derive from an adult with an advanced solid tumor such as melanoma, head and neck, liver or kidney cancer. The CDR3 runs from the conserved cysteine through the conserved F or W. The order of the fields is clone size, D gene, J gene, V gene, CDR3 DNA, CDR3 protein. The D gene is left open where the match is weak. Not every row has a clone size; where given, it reads once, few, many or a size class.

clone_size: -
d_call: -
j_call: TRBJ1-6
v_call: TRBV6-6
cdr3_nt: TGTGCCAGCAGAACGGGGGACATTTATAATTCACCCCTCCACTTT
cdr3_aa: CASRTGDIYNSPLHF

clone_size: -
d_call: -
j_call: TRBJ1-3
v_call: TRBV7-9
cdr3_nt: TGTGCCAGCAGACCTGCAGGTTTGTCTGGAAACACCATATATTTT
cdr3_aa: CASRPAGLSGNTIYF

clone_size: -
d_call: -
j_call: TRBJ2-7
v_call: TRBV4-3
cdr3_nt: TGCGCCAGCAGCCAACGGTTGGAGCGGCGCGGCTCCTACGAGCAGTACTTC
cdr3_aa: CASSQRLERRGSYEQYF

clone_size: -
d_call: TRBD2
j_call: TRBJ2-7
v_call: TRBV28
cdr3_nt: TGTGCCAGCAGGTACGCTGGCCCTAGCGGGGCCTACGAGCAGTACTTC
cdr3_aa: CASRYAGPSGAYEQYF

clone_size: few
d_call: -
j_call: TRBJ1-6
v_call: TRBV27
cdr3_nt: TGTGCCAGCAGTCCCAGGACCGATTATAATTCACCCCTCCACTTT
cdr3_aa: CASSPRTDYNSPLHF

clone_size: -
d_call: -
j_call: TRBJ1-4
v_call: TRBV5-1
cdr3_nt: TGCGCCAGCAGCTTGGGGACAGATAATGAAAAACTGTTTTTT
cdr3_aa: CASSLGTDNEKLFF

clone_size: -
d_call: -
j_call: TRBJ2-5
v_call: TRBV18
cdr3_nt: TGTGCCAGCTCACCACCGGGGGTAGAGGGGGAGACCCAGTACTTC
cdr3_aa: CASSPPGVEGETQYF

clone_size: -
d_call: -
j_call: TRBJ2-7
v_call: TRBV7-6
cdr3_nt: TGTGCCAGCAGCTTATCCTATGAGGCTTACGAGCAGTACTTC
cdr3_aa: CASSLSYEAYEQYF

clone_size: -
d_call: TRBD1
j_call: TRBJ2-1
v_call: TRBV27
cdr3_nt: TGTGCCAGCAGTTTTAGTCAGTTCGCAGGGGGTGAGCAGTTCTTC
cdr3_aa: CASSFSQFAGGEQFF

clone_size: -
d_call: -
j_call: TRBJ1-1
v_call: TRBV4-2
cdr3_nt: TGTGCCAGCAGCCAAGATGTGGGGCAGAAGAACACTGAAGCTTTCTTT
cdr3_aa: CASSQDVGQKNTEAFF

clone_size: -
d_call: -
j_call: TRBJ2-2
v_call: TRBV28
cdr3_nt: TGTGCCAGCAAGAAGGGGGGAAAGGCCGGGGAGCTGTTTTTT
cdr3_aa: CASKKGGKAGELFF

clone_size: -
d_call: -
j_call: TRBJ1-1
v_call: TRBV2
cdr3_nt: TGTGCCAGCAGGGACACTGGGGCAGCCACTGAAGCTTTCTTT
cdr3_aa: CASRDTGAATEAFF

clone_size: -
d_call: -
j_call: TRBJ1-2
v_call: TRBV6-1
cdr3_nt: TGTGCCATTCTCGTGGGGGGTTATGGCTACACCTTC
cdr3_aa: CAILVGGYGYTF

clone_size: -
d_call: -
j_call: TRBJ1-5
v_call: TRBV7-9
cdr3_nt: TGTGCCAGCAGCTCAGAGGGCCGTGGCAATCAGCCCCAGCATTTT
cdr3_aa: CASSSEGRGNQPQHF

clone_size: -
d_call: -
j_call: TRBJ2-7
v_call: TRBV28
cdr3_nt: TGTGCCAGCAGTTTGGGGCATCTCGAGCAGTACTTC
cdr3_aa: CASSLGHLEQYF

clone_size: -
d_call: TRBD1
j_call: TRBJ1-4
v_call: TRBV29-1
cdr3_nt: TGCAGCGTTACGACCGGGACAGGGGGCCAAAAACTGTTTTTT
cdr3_aa: CSVTTGTGGQKLFF

clone_size: -
d_call: -
j_call: TRBJ2-5
v_call: TRBV9
cdr3_nt: TGTGCCAGCAGCGTAGACTGGGCCCAAGAGACCCAGTACTTC
cdr3_aa: CASSVDWAQETQYF

clone_size: -
d_call: -
j_call: TRBJ1-2
v_call: TRBV5-6
cdr3_nt: TGTGCCAGCAGCTTGGGACAACGGTATGGCTACACCTTC
cdr3_aa: CASSLGQRYGYTF

clone_size: -
d_call: -
j_call: TRBJ2-3
v_call: TRBV29-1
cdr3_nt: TGCAGCGTTGAAGACTGGACCTTAGATACGCAGTATTTT
cdr3_aa: CSVEDWTLDTQYF

clone_size: -
d_call: TRBD2
j_call: TRBJ2-1
v_call: TRBV18
cdr3_nt: TGTGCCAGCTCCCGGAATCTAGTTAGCGGGGGGGCCTACAATGAGCAGTTCTTC
cdr3_aa: CASSRNLVSGGAYNEQFF

clone_size: few
d_call: TRBD1
j_call: TRBJ1-2
v_call: TRBV5-8
cdr3_nt: TGTGCCAGCAGCTACGGGACAGCCAACTATGGCTACACCTTC
cdr3_aa: CASSYGTANYGYTF

clone_size: -
d_call: -
j_call: TRBJ1-1
v_call: TRBV6-5
cdr3_nt: TGTGCCAGCAGTTACGCGACGGGAGAAGCTTTCTTT
cdr3_aa: CASSYATGEAFF

clone_size: -
d_call: TRBD1
j_call: TRBJ1-4
v_call: TRBV14
cdr3_nt: TGTGCCAGCAGCCAAGTCATCGGAGCGGACAGGGTGGATAGGAAACTGTTTTTT
cdr3_aa: CASSQVIGADRVDRKLFF

clone_size: -
d_call: TRBD2
j_call: TRBJ2-5
v_call: TRBV27
cdr3_nt: TGTGCCAGCAGTCGGGGAGGGGAAGAGACCCAGTACTTC
cdr3_aa: CASSRGGEETQYF

clone_size: -
d_call: TRBD1
j_call: TRBJ2-7
v_call: TRBV7-2
cdr3_nt: TGTGCCAGCAGACCAAACGGACAGGCAAACTACGAGCAGTACTTC
cdr3_aa: CASRPNGQANYEQYF